The 13 T cell receptor beta chains below come from one sample, sequenced in a study of blood T cell repertoires in COVID-19. TCRdb's copy holds only in-frame clones and misses some; the assay was immunoSEQ multiplex PCR. Here the sample spans 95,000 to 150,000 clones, less than 75% being singletons. Material: peripheral blood. The source of these receptors is a human donor with acute or convalescent COVID-19. The donor label of this sample is uncertain.

This clone showed up just once. The chain uses TRBV5-4 and TRBJ1-1; no definite D call. Germline CDR1 SGHNT, CDR2 YYREEE (reference sequence). CDR3 size: 13 residues. With 0 bases removed from V and 2 bases from J, the gap between germline ends came to 5 bases. Here the CDR3 DNA reads TGTGCCAGCAGCTTGGACAGCAACACTGAAGCTTTCTTT. This gives the protein CASSLDSNTEAFF.

This clone appeared a few times. The genes are TRBV6-2 or TRBV6-3 and TRBJ1-2; the D is unclear. V was clipped by 0 bases and J by 8 bases, with 16 bases between them. The CDR3 has 15 residues. The germline V gene encodes CDR1 MNHEY and CDR2 SVGEGT. The CDR3 nucleotides read TGTGCCAGCAGTTACTCGAGGGTCGCAGGTATGGGCTACACCTTC. Amino acid sequence: CASSYSRVAGMGYTF.

The chain is built from TRBV7-8 and TRBJ2-7, with TRBD1 matching over 7 bases. Germline lookup yields CDR1 SGHVS and CDR2 FQNEAQ. V was pared by 4 bases and J by 2 bases, with 5 bases of the junction left unmatched. This CDR3 contains 14 residues. CDR3 in amino acids: CASSSRQGTYEQYF. The CDR3 bases are TGTGCCAGCAGCTCAAGACAGGGTACCTACGAGCAGTACTTC.

The genes are TRBV18 and TRBJ2-5; 7 bases are shared with TRBD2. The germline CDR1 and CDR2 sequences are KGHSH and LQKENI. Germline trimming cut 0 bases from V and 4 bases from J; bases unmatched to any gene: 5. CDR3 size: 15 residues. The CDR3 DNA is TGTGCCAGCTCACCACCGGGGAGGGTAGGAGAGACCCAGTACTTC. Translated: CASSPPGRVGETQYF.

The gene calls are TRBV2 and TRBJ2-7, with D perhaps matching TRBD1 (7 bases). The V gene's germline CDR1 is SNHLY and CDR2 FYNNEI. V was clipped by 8 bases and J by 5 bases, with 19 bases between them. The CDR3 spans 14 residues. Here the CDR3 DNA reads TGTGCCAGCCGGGGGACAGTGGGTCTAGACGAGCAGTACGTC. This codes for CASRGTVGLDEQYV.

The chain employs TRBV6-5 and TRBJ1-2; D perhaps matches TRBD1 (6 bases). This CDR3 contains 16 residues. Trimming left V 1 base short and J 3 bases short, with 15 bases between. CDR1 is MNHEY, CDR2 SVGAGI, per germline. The CDR3 protein is CASSYLGGGSDYGYTF. The DNA of the CDR3 is TGTGCCAGCAGTTACTTGGGAGGGGGGAGCGACTATGGCTACACCTTC.

The chain is built from TRBV5-1 and TRBJ2-7; TRBD2 is a possible D gene (6 bases). V lost 1 base and J lost 0, with 11 bases in between. Germline assignment: CDR1 SGHRS and CDR2 YFSETQ. The length of the CDR3 is 15 residues. The CDR3 is CASSLRDGSSYEQYF. The CDR3 region has the DNA TGCGCCAGCAGCTTGCGGGACGGGAGCTCCTACGAGCAGTACTTC.

V and J are TRBV10-3 and TRBJ1-4; 7 bases align to TRBD1. Germline CDR1 and CDR2: ENHRY and SYGVKD. The CDR3 sequence is 14 residues long. V gave up 6 bases and J gave up 0 bases; unmatched junction bases: 1. Written as DNA, the CDR3 is TGTGCCATCAGCAGGGGGTCAACTAATGAAAAACTGTTTTTT. Residues: CAISRGSTNEKLFF.

Worth noting for this clone: In the same sample, other DNA sequences code for this CDR3. V gene TRBV12-3 or TRBV12-4 combines with J gene TRBJ1-2; perhaps TRBD1 as D (6 bases). CDR3 length: 13 residues. V was pared by 9 bases and J by 2 bases, with 13 bases between. In DNA form, the CDR3 reads TGTGCCAGTAGCCTGCAGGGGAACTATGGCTACACCTTC. Amino acids: CASSLQGNYGYTF.

DNA of the CDR3: TGTGCTAGTGGCTCTAGCGGACAAGAGACCCAGTACTTC. Its protein product is CASGSSGQETQYF. The chain has TRBV12-5 and TRBJ2-5, with 7 bases matching TRBD2. The germline CDR1 and CDR2 sequences are LGHNT and FRNRAP. The CDR3 has 13 amino acids. J gave up 2 bases and V 6 bases, and 3 bases lay outside the gene matches.

The chain joins TRBV24-1 to TRBJ1-4; 10 bases match TRBD1. The V gene end was trimmed by 5 bases and the J gene end by 3 bases; junction bases not matched to a gene: 5. This CDR3 is built from 16 residues. Per germline, CDR1 KGHDR and CDR2 SFDVKD. As DNA, the CDR3 is TGTGCCACCAGTGCCGGGACAGGGGAGGCTAATGAAAAACTGTTTTTT. This encodes CATSAGTGEANEKLFF.

J is TRBJ1-5 and V is TRBV12-5; D ambiguous. The CDR3 is 13 residues long. The V gene's germline CDR1 is LGHNT and CDR2 FRNRAP. V lost 7 bases and J lost 7, with 14 bases in between. CDR3 amino acids: CASAPGLFQPQHF. The CDR3 DNA is TGTGCTAGTGCCCCAGGACTTTTCCAGCCCCAGCATTTT. The variable domain in full, with the rest retrieved from reference TRBV12-5 and TRBJ1-5, is DARVTQTPRHKVTEMGQEVTMRCQPILGHNTVFWYRQTMMQGLELLAYFRNRAPLDDSGMPKDRFSAEMPDATLATLKIQPSEPRDSAVYFCASAPGLFQPQHFGDGTRLSIL.

This sequence joins TRBV29-1 and TRBJ1-1; D may be TRBD1 (6 bases). CDR1 is SQVTM and CDR2 is ANQGSEA in the germline V gene. The length of the CDR3 is 13 residues. Trimming left V 6 bases short and J 0 bases short, with 11 bases between. The chain's CDR3 is CSVTGNLNTEAFF. The CDR3 region has the DNA TGCAGCGTCACAGGGAACCTGAACACTGAAGCTTTCTTT.